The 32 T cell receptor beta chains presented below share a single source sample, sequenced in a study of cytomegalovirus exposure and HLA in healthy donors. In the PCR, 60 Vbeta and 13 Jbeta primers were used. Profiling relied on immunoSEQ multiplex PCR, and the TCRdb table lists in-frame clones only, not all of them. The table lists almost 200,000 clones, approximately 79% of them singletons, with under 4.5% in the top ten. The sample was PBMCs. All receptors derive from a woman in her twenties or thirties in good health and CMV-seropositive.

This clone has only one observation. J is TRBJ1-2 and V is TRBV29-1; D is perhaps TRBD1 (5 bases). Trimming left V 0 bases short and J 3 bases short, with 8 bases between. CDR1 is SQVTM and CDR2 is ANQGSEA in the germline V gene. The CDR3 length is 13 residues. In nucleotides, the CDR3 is TGCAGCGTTGAAGATCTAGGGGACTATGGCTACACCTTC. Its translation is CSVEDLGDYGYTF.

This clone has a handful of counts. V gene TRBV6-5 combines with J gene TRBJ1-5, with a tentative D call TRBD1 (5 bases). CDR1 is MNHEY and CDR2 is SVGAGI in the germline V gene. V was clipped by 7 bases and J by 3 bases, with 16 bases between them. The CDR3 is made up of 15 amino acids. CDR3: CASTLRGGYNQPQHF. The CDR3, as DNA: TGTGCCAGCACTCTACGGGGGGGGTACAATCAGCCCCAGCATTTT.

The CDR3 nucleotides are TGTGCCAGCAGCGCCCTACAGGGGAGCTCCTACAATGAGCAGTTCTTC. Translated: CASSALQGSSYNEQFF. The rearrangement uses TRBV11-2 and TRBJ2-1, with 7 bases identical to TRBD1. Germline-derived CDR1 and CDR2 are SGHAT and FQNNGV. This CDR3 is 16 amino acids long. V gave up 5 bases and J gave up 0 bases; unmatched junction bases: 7.

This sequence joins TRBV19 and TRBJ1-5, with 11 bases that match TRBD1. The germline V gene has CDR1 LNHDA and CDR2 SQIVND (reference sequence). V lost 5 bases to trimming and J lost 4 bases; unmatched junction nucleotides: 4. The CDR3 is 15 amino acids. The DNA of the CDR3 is TGTGCCAGTAGTCAGGGACAGGGGGTAAATCAGCCCCAGCATTTT. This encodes CASSQGQGVNQPQHF.

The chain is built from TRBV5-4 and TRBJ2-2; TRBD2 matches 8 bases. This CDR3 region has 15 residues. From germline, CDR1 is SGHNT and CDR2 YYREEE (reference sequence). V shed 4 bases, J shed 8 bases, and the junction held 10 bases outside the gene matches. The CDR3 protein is CASSPGTSRWGELFF. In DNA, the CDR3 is TGTGCCAGCAGCCCCGGGACTAGTCGTTGGGGGGAGCTGTTTTTT.

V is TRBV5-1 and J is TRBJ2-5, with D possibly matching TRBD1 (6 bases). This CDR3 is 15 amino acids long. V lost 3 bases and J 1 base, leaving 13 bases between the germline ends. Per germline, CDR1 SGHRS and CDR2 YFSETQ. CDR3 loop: CASSYMTGLQETQYF. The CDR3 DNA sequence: TGCGCCAGCAGCTATATGACAGGCCTCCAAGAGACCCAGTACTTC.

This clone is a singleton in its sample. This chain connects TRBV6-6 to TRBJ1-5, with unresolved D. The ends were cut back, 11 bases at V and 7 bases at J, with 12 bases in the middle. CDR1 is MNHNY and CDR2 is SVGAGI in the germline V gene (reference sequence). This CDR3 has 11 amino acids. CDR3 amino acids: CAAGREQPQHF. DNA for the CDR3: TGTGCCGCGGGGAGGGAACAGCCCCAGCATTTT.

The CDR3 sequence: CASSDYRGQFGEKLFF. DNA of the CDR3: TGTGCCAGCAGTGATTACAGGGGGCAATTTGGTGAAAAACTGTTTTTT. The V and J genes are TRBV25-1 and TRBJ1-4; 9 nucleotides align to TRBD1. Trimming cost V 3 bases and J 7 bases; bases outside gene matches: 9. Germline V CDR1 and CDR2: MGHDK, SYGVNS. This CDR3 has 16 amino acids. Full variable domain (missing parts from reference TRBV25-1 and TRBJ1-4): EADIYQTPRYLVIGTGKKITLECSQTMGHDKMYWYQQDPGMELHLIHYSYGVNSTEKGDLSSESTVSRIRTEHFPLTLESARPSHTSQYLCASSDYRGQFGEKLFFGSGTQLSVL.

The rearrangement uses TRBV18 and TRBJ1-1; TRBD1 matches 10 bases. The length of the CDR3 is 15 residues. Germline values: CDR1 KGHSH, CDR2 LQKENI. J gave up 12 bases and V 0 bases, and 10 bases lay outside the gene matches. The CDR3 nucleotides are TGTGCCAGCTCACCACCGGGGGTGACAGGGGGCAAACCTTTCTTT. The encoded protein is CASSPPGVTGGKPFF.

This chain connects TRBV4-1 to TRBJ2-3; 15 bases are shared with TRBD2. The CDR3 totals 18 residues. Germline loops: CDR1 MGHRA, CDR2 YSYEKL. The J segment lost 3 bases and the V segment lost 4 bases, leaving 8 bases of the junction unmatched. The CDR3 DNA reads TGCGCCAGCAGCCTGACGGGACTAGCGGGAGGTCGAACAGATACGCAGTATTTT. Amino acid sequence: CASSLTGLAGGRTDTQYF.

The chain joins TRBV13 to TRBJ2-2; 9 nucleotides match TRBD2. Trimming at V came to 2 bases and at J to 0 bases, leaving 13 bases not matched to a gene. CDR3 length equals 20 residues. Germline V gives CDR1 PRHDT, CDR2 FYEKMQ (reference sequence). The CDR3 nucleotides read TGTGCCAGCAGCTTAAGCCCTTTACGAGCGGGGGGACCGAACACCGGGGAGCTGTTTTTT. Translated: CASSLSPLRAGGPNTGELFF.

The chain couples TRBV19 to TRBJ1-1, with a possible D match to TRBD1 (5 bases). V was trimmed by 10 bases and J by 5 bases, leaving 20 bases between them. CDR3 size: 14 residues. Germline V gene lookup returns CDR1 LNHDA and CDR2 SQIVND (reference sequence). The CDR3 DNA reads TGTGCCACCAAAGGATACCAAGGGGATACTGAAGCTTTCTTT. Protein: CATKGYQGDTEAFF.

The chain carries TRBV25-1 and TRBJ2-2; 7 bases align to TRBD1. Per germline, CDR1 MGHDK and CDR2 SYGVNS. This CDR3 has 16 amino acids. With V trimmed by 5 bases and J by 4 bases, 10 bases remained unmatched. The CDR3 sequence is CASSPRTGRGTGELFF. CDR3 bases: TGTGCCAGCAGTCCCCGGACAGGTCGGGGCACCGGGGAGCTGTTTTTT.

CDR3 protein: CASSLVALSGNTIYF. The CDR3 region has the DNA TGTGCCAGCAGCTTGGTGGCTTTATCTGGAAACACCATATATTTT. V and J are TRBV7-2 and TRBJ1-3; no reliable D call. CDR1 and CDR2 from the germline V gene are SGHTA and FQGNSA. The CDR3 sequence is 15 residues long. Trimming left V 3 bases short and J 1 base short, with 10 bases between.

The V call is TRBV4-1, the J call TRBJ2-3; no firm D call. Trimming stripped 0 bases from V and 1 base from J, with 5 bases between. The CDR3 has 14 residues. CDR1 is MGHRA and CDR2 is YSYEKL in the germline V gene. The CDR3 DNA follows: TGCGCCAGCAGCCAAGATTCAGGCACAGATACGCAGTATTTT. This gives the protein CASSQDSGTDTQYF.

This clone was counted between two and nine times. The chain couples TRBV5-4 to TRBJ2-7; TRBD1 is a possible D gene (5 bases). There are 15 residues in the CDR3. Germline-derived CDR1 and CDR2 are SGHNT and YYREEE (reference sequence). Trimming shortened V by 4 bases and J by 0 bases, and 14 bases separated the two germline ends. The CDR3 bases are TGTGCCAGCAGCCAAGAAAGGGGTAGCTCCTACGAGCAGTACTTC. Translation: CASSQERGSSYEQYF.

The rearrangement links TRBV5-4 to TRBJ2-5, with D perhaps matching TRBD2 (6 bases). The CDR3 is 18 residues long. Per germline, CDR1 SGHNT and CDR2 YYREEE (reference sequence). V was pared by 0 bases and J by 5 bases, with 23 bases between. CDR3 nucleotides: TGTGCCAGCAGCTTGGGCATTTCGGAGGGCCGGCAAGGGGAGACCCAGTACTTC. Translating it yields CASSLGISEGRQGETQYF.

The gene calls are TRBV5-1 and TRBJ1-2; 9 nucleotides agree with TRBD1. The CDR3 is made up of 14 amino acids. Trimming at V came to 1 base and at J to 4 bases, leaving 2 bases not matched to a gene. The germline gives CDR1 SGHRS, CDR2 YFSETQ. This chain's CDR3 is CASSLTGGSYGYTF. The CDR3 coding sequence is TGCGCCAGCAGCTTGACAGGGGGCAGCTATGGCTACACCTTC. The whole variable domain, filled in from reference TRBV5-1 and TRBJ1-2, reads KAGVTQTPRYLIKTRGQQVTLSCSPISGHRSVSWYQQTPGQGLQFLFEYFSETQRNKGNFPGRFSGRQFSNSRSEMNVSTLELGDSALYLCASSLTGGSYGYTFGSGTRLTVV.

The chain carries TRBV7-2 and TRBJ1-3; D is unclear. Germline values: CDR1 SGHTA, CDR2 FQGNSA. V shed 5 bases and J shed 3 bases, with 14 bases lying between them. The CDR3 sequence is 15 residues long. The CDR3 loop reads CASSVSPGLGNTIYF. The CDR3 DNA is TGTGCCAGCAGCGTAAGTCCTGGCCTTGGAAACACCATATATTTT.

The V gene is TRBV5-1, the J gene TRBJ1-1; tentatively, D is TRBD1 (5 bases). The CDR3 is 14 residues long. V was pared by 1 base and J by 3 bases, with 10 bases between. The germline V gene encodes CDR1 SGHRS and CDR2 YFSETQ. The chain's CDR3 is CASSLWWGDTEAFF. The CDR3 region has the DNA TGCGCCAGCAGCTTGTGGTGGGGGGACACTGAAGCTTTCTTT.

CDR3 in amino acids: CSEAGYSDTQYF. The CDR3 nucleotides are TGCAGCGAAGCGGGGTACTCAGATACGCAGTATTTT. The rearrangement uses TRBV29-1 and TRBJ2-3; 7 bases agree with TRBD2. This CDR3 is 12 amino acids long. V was clipped by 7 bases and J by 4 bases; unmatched bases: 5. Per the germline V gene, CDR1 is SQVTM and CDR2 is ANQGSEA.

CDR3 coding DNA: TGTGCCAGCAGCTTAGTACTCAGGCAAGAGACCCAGTACTTC. Amino acid sequence: CASSLVLRQETQYF. The chain joins TRBV11-2 to TRBJ2-5; unclear D gene. CDR3 length: 14 residues. V was cut by 1 base and J by 2 bases, with 8 bases left in between. Germline V lookup: CDR1 SGHAT, CDR2 FQNNGV.

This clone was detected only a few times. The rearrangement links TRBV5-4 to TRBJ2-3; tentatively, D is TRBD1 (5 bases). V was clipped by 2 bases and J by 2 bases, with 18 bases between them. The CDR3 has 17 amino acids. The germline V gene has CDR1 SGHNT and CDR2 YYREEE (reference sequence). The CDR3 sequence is CASSFFDRTTVTDTQYF. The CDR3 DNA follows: TGTGCCAGCAGCTTTTTCGACAGAACTACTGTCACAGATACGCAGTATTTT. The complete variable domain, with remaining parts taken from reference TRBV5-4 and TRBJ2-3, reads ETGVTQSPTHLIKTRGQQVTLRCSSQSGHNTVSWYQQALGQGPQFIFQYYREEENGRGNFPPRFSGLQFPNYSSELNVNALELDDSALYLCASSFFDRTTVTDTQYFGPGTRLTVL.

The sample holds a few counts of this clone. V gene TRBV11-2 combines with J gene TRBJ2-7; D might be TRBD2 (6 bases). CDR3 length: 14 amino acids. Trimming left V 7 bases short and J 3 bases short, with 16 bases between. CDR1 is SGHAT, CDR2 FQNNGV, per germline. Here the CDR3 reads CASTYDTGSYEQYF. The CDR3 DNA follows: TGTGCCAGCACATATGACACCGGGAGCTACGAGCAGTACTTC. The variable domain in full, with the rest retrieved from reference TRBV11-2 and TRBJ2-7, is EAGVAQSPRYKIIEKRQSVAFWCNPISGHATLYWYQQILGQGPKLLIQFQNNGVVDDSQLPKDRFSAERLKGVDSTLKIQPAKLEDSAVYLCASTYDTGSYEQYFGPGTRLTVT.

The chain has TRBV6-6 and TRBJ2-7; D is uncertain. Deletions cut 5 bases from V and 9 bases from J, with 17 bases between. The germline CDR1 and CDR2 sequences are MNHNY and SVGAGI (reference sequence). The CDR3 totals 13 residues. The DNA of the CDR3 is TGTGCCAGCAGTCTTCCGACTGAAAACACGCAGTACTTC. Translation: CASSLPTENTQYF.

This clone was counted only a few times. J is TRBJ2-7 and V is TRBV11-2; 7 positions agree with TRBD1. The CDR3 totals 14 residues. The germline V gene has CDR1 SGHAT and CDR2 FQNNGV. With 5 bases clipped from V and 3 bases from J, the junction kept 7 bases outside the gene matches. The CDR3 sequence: CASSPLRQGYEQYF. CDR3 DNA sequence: TGTGCCAGCAGCCCCCTTCGACAGGGCTACGAGCAGTACTTC.

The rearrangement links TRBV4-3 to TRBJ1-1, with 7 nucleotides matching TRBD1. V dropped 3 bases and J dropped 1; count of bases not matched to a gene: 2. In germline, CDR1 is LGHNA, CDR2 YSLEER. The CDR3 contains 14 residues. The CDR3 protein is CASSQGTANTEAFF. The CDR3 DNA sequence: TGCGCCAGCAGCCAGGGGACAGCGAACACTGAAGCTTTCTTT.

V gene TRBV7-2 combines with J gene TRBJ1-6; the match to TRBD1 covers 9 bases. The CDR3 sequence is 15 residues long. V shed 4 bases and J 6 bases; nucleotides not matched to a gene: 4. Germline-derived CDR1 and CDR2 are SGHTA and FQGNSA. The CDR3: CASSYRQGGNSPLHF. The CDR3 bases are TGTGCCAGCAGCTACCGACAGGGGGGTAATTCACCCCTCCACTTT.

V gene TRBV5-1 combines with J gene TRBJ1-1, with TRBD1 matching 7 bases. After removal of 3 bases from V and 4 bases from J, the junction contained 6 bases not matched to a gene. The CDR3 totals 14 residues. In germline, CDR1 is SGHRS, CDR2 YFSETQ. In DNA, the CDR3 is TGCGCCAGCAGCTATTCAGGGGGTTCCACTGAAGCTTTCTTT. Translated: CASSYSGGSTEAFF.

The CDR3, as DNA: TGTGCCAGCAGTTCGACAGGGGGCGCGGAGAAGACCCAGTACTTC. Translation gives CASSSTGGAEKTQYF. The chain recombines TRBV6-5 with TRBJ2-5, with 10 nucleotides matching TRBD1. The CDR3 has 15 amino acids. The ends lost 4 bases at V and 6 bases at J; junction bases unmatched: 8. In germline, CDR1 is MNHEY, CDR2 SVGAGI.

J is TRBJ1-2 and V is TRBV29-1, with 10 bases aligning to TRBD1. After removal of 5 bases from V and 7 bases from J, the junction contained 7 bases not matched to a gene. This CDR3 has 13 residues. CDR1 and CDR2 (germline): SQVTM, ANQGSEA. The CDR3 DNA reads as TGCAGCGTTCCCGGGACAGGGGAGGGTGGCTACACCTTC. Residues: CSVPGTGEGGYTF.

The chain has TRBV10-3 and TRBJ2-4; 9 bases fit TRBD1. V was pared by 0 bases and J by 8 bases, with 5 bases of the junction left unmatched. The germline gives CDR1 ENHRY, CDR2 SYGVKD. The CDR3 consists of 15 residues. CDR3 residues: CAISESRGQGDIQYF. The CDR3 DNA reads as TGTGCCATCAGTGAGTCGAGGGGACAGGGTGACATTCAGTACTTC.